Listed below are T cell receptor beta chains from one sample, sequenced in a study of T-cell reconstitution after alpha-beta-depleted transplantation in children. TCRdb redid the calling of the PCR reads with MiXCR, one entry per CDR3 protein. The repertoire holds over 100,000 distinct CDR3 sequences, with under 9% as singletons. The input for sequencing was PBMCs, taken before TCRalphabeta/CD19-depleted stem cell transplant. The receptors here all came from a boy aged 2 to 10 with acute lymphoblastic leukemia, due to receive a stem cell transplant. The CDR3 runs from the conserved cysteine through the conserved F or W. Some rows mark clone size as missing; the rest say once, few, many or name a class of expanded clone.

j_gene	abundance	v_gene	CDR3aa
TRBJ2-2	many	TRBV11-2	CASSLDTGVGELFF
TRBJ2-5	many	TRBV2	CASSEFETQYF
TRBJ1-1	few	TRBV6-5	CASHRGRGAAFF
TRBJ2-7	.	TRBV4-1	CASSQVDMGFRRGEQYF
TRBJ2-1	.	TRBV28	CASSPPERGVNEQFF
TRBJ1-4	.	TRBV10-3	CAISEGSHNEKLFF
TRBJ1-5	many	TRBV6-5	CASTEGAVTQPQHF
TRBJ2-7	once	TRBV6-2/TRBV6-3	CASRVWAGGDEQYF
TRBJ2-1	.	TRBV5-6	CASSLAVGTSIYEQFF
TRBJ2-1	.	TRBV5-1	CASRARTSNEQFF
TRBJ2-2	.	TRBV12-3/TRBV12-4	CASSFRLKRAGELFF
TRBJ2-2	many	TRBV6-1	CASRWDHSTGELFF
TRBJ2-7	few	TRBV20-1	CSARWGYGSYEQYF
TRBJ1-1	many	TRBV7-2	CASRRGRMNTEAFF
TRBJ2-3	many	TRBV5-6	CASSFRGLVSDTQYF
TRBJ2-3	many	TRBV20-1	CSAPGPSGGLADTQYF
TRBJ2-2	many	TRBV5-1	CASSTDITGELFF
TRBJ1-1	few	TRBV6-4	CASSDRGTTEAFF
TRBJ2-5	few	TRBV6-1	CASNSGGETQYF
TRBJ2-7	many	TRBV5-1	CASSLGIAIEYEQYF
TRBJ2-7	many	TRBV5-5	CASSSTGAVEQYF